The 14 T cell receptor beta chains given below trace back to one sample, sequenced in a study of blood T cell repertoires in COVID-19. Sequencing used immunoSEQ multiplex PCR; TCRdb keeps in-frame clones, though not all of them. The table records tens of thousands of clones, roughly 80% of them present only once. Source material: peripheral blood. The receptors shown here come from a woman aged 80 or over with active or convalescent COVID-19.

The CDR3, as DNA: TGTGCCAGCAGACCCGGGACAGCTAATTCACCCCTCCACTTT. Translation gives CASRPGTANSPLHF. This chain connects TRBV9 to TRBJ1-6, with 7 bases lining up with TRBD1. This CDR3 contains 14 residues. V lost 5 bases and J lost 6; bases outside the gene matches: 5. The V gene's germline CDR1 is SGDLS and CDR2 YYNGEE. The full variable domain, completed using reference TRBV9 and TRBJ1-6, is DSGVTQTPKHLITATGQRVTLRCSPRSGDLSVYWYQQSLDQGLQFLIQYYNGEERAKGNILERFSAQQFPDLHSELNLSSLELGDSALYFCASRPGTANSPLHFGNGTRLTVT.

This chain links TRBV5-4 with TRBJ2-7; the match to TRBD2 covers 8 bases. The CDR3 sequence is 15 residues long. V was pared by 4 bases and J by 0 bases, with 6 bases of the junction left unmatched. Germline CDR1 is SGHNT and CDR2 is YYREEE (reference sequence). The CDR3 here is CASSPGLVSSYEQYF. In DNA form, the CDR3 reads TGTGCCAGCAGCCCGGGACTAGTGAGCTCCTACGAGCAGTACTTC.

The DNA of the CDR3 is TGTGCCAGCAGCCAAGATCCCTGGGGACAGCAGAACACTGAAGCTTTCTTT. Translating it yields CASSQDPWGQQNTEAFF. The gene calls are TRBV3-1 (or the pseudogene TRBV3-2) and TRBJ1-1, with TRBD1 identical over 7 bases. Trimming at V came to 0 bases and at J to 1 base, leaving 8 bases not matched to a gene. The CDR3 length is 17 residues. Germline V gives CDR1 LGHDT, CDR2 YNNKEL (reference sequence).

The chain employs TRBV28 and TRBJ1-2, with D unclear. This CDR3 comprises 13 residues. Germline-derived CDR1 and CDR2 are MDHEN and SYDVKM. Trimming left V 3 bases short and J 1 base short, with 6 bases between. The CDR3 sequence is CASSLVGNYGYTF. CDR3 bases: TGTGCCAGCAGTTTGGTCGGTAACTATGGCTACACCTTC.

This clone has only one observation. The chain recombines TRBV28 with TRBJ1-2; D ambiguous. Germline values: CDR1 MDHEN, CDR2 SYDVKM. CDR3 length: 13 residues. Trimming stripped 1 base from V and 5 bases from J, with 8 bases between. CDR3 region: CASSLYTAYGYTF. The CDR3 DNA reads as TGTGCCAGCAGTTTATACACAGCTTATGGCTACACCTTC.

V gene TRBV19 combines with J gene TRBJ2-3; 10 bases fit TRBD2. The CDR3 loop spans 15 amino acids. Germline CDR1 is LNHDA and CDR2 is SQIVND (reference sequence). The V gene end was trimmed by 7 bases and the J gene end by 5 bases; junction bases not matched to a gene: 9. The CDR3 protein is CASTSTSGSVDTQYF. CDR3 sequence (DNA): TGTGCCAGTACCTCGACTAGCGGGTCGGTAGATACGCAGTATTTT.

This clone was picked up one time. The sample carries other DNA sequences with the same CDR3. This sequence joins TRBV5-1 and TRBJ1-4, with D tentatively TRBD1 (5 bases). The CDR3 totals 14 residues. Germline V gene lookup returns CDR1 SGHRS and CDR2 YFSETQ. Trimming took 4 bases from V and 2 from J, leaving 9 bases between them. CDR3 residues: CASSLDSTNEKLFF. In DNA, the CDR3 is TGCGCCAGCAGCCTAGACAGTACTAATGAAAAACTGTTTTTT.

This clone appeared a single time. The genes are TRBV19 and TRBJ2-1, with TRBD1 matching over 8 bases. This CDR3 comprises 17 residues. Trimming took 5 bases from V and 6 from J; bases not matched to a gene: 15. CDR1 and CDR2 from the germline V gene are LNHDA and SQIVND (reference sequence). The CDR3 loop is CASSDLRWDRHTNEQFF. The CDR3 nucleotides are TGTGCCAGTAGTGACCTTAGGTGGGACAGGCACACCAATGAGCAGTTCTTC.

The chain recombines TRBV11-3 with TRBJ2-1, with 9 nucleotides matching TRBD2. This CDR3 contains 18 residues. Germline lookup yields CDR1 SGHNT and CDR2 YENEEA. The V segment lost 1 base and the J segment 5 bases; nucleotides outside the gene matches: 12. DNA for the CDR3: TGTGCCAGCAGCTTAGTCCGGGGTAGCGGGAGTTTAAACAATGAGCAGTTCTTC. Its protein product is CASSLVRGSGSLNNEQFF. The full variable domain, completed using reference TRBV11-3 and TRBJ2-1, is EAGVVQSPRYKIIEKKQPVAFWCNPISGHNTLYWYLQNLGQGPELLIRYENEEAVDDSQLPKDRFSAERLKGVDSTLKIQPAELGDSAVYLCASSLVRGSGSLNNEQFFGPGTRLTVL.

This chain links TRBV2 with TRBJ1-4; D uncertain. Germline V gene lookup returns CDR1 SNHLY and CDR2 FYNNEI. The CDR3 is 13 amino acids. V lost 10 bases, J lost 5 bases, and 14 bases lay in between. CDR3 DNA: TGTGCCACGGGGAGGCAGTCCAATGAAAAACTGTTTTTT. Amino acids: CATGRQSNEKLFF.

In this sample, this clone turned up a few times. This chain links TRBV11-2 with TRBJ2-2; possible D gene TRBD2, 5 bases. Trimming took 4 bases from V and 4 from J, leaving 7 bases between them. In germline, CDR1 is SGHAT, CDR2 FQNNGV. The CDR3 contains 13 residues. CDR3 protein: CASSWGVTGELFF. The CDR3 coding sequence is TGTGCCAGCAGCTGGGGAGTCACCGGGGAGCTGTTTTTT.

The count of this clone is one. This chain connects TRBV7-2 to TRBJ1-5; the match to TRBD1 covers 7 bases. The CDR3 covers 14 residues. Trimming cost V 5 bases and J 4 bases; bases outside gene matches: 5. Germline CDR1 reads SGHTA; CDR2 reads FQGNSA. The CDR3 loop reads CASSQGTVNQPQHF. The CDR3 DNA is TGTGCCAGCAGCCAGGGGACAGTGAATCAGCCCCAGCATTTT.

The genes are TRBV29-1 and TRBJ2-6; TRBD1 matches at 7 bases. The CDR3 totals 17 residues. Germline CDR1 reads SQVTM; CDR2 reads ANQGSEA. J was trimmed by 2 bases and V by 6 bases; bases with no gene match: 13. CDR3 loop: CSVALTGKVTGANVLTF. CDR3 in DNA: TGCAGCGTCGCCCTGACAGGGAAAGTTACTGGGGCCAACGTCCTGACTTTC.

This rearrangement joins TRBV7-9 to TRBJ2-1; D is unclear. The CDR3 length is 11 residues. V lost 5 bases and J 8 bases, leaving 7 bases between the germline ends. Germline V gene data show CDR1 as SEHNR and CDR2 as FQNEAQ (reference sequence). CDR3 region: CASSQRDEQFF. Written as DNA, the CDR3 is TGTGCCAGCAGCCAGCGTGATGAGCAGTTCTTC.